The present T cell receptor beta chain was sequenced within a study of T cell responses to AZD1222 COVID-19 vaccine. Only in-frame clones appear in the TCRdb table, and some are missing; sequencing was by immunoSEQ multiplex PCR. The table lists around 90,000 clones, 86% of them singletons. Trimming took 6 bases from V and 6 from J, leaving 21 bases between them. The CDR3 is made up of 15 amino acids. Per germline, CDR1 SGHVS and CDR2 FQNEAQ. The receptor was isolated from an adult in good health. This sample comprised peripheral blood, obtained on day 0 of AZD1222 vaccination. The chain employs TRBV7-8 and TRBJ2-7; D not resolved. CDR3 coding DNA: TGTGCCAGCAGACTGACTTGGGCAGGCTCTGGCGAGCAGTACTTC. It specifies CASRLTWAGSGEQYF.